This entry is about one T cell receptor (beta chain). This CDR3 spans 14 amino acids. The germline gives CDR1 LNHDA, CDR2 SQIVND (reference sequence). Trimming pared 3 bases from V and 2 bases from J, leaving 8 bases between. Per the study methods: Amplified reference gene primers provided the basis for estimating nucleated cell counts. Repertoires were generated with immunoSEQ multiplex PCR, while TCRdb's copy carries only in-frame clones and drops some. From that table come the V and J calls and clone size; the DNA was used to work out D and trimming. The data show 99,000 or so clones, approximately 85% seen once. This sample stems from a study of blood T cell repertoires in COVID-19. On the study more broadly: The United States, Italy and Spain provided the acute and convalescent COVID-19 samples. PBMCs, B-cell-depleted T cells, or T cells were the source of the cDNA or gDNA that made up the material.

The sample comprised peripheral blood. The TCR sequence derives from a man aged 50 to 60 with acute or convalescent COVID-19. The chain uses TRBV19 and TRBJ1-3; TRBD1 is a possible D gene (6 bases). CDR3 coding DNA: TGTGCCAGTAGTATGCACAGGGCTGGAAACACCATATATTTT. The encoded protein is CASSMHRAGNTIYF.